This TCR beta chain derives from a study of shared clonotypes between healthy human individuals. V shed 6 bases, J shed 8 bases, and the junction held 10 bases outside the gene matches. In germline, CDR1 is SGHAT, CDR2 FQNNGV. CDR3 length: 16 amino acids. Genomic DNA (from each subset) was split evenly across several immunoSEQ plates. The method was immunoSEQ multiplex PCR; TCRdb's version includes in-frame clones alone and lacks a portion of them. The table has some 510,000 clones, approximately 85% seen once. Sequencing was carried out using PBMCs. This TCR came from a woman between 40 and 50 years old in good health. Some clones in this sample may be carry-over from other donors' samples. The chain carries TRBV11-2 and TRBJ2-1; 13 nucleotides match TRBD2. As DNA, the CDR3 is TGTGCCAGCAGTCTAGAGGGGGGACTAGCGGGATATGAGCAGTTCTTC. Amino acid sequence: CASSLEGGLAGYEQFF. Drawing the rest from reference TRBV11-2 and TRBJ2-1, the complete variable domain is EAGVAQSPRYKIIEKRQSVAFWCNPISGHATLYWYQQILGQGPKLLIQFQNNGVVDDSQLPKDRFSAERLKGVDSTLKIQPAKLEDSAVYLCASSLEGGLAGYEQFFGPGTRLTVL.